The sequence of this TCR beta chain was determined in a study of OX40 agonist ivuxolimab in advanced cancers. Regarding the study in general: The costimulatory receptor OX40 (CD134) was targeted by ivuxolimab, a fully human IgG2 agonistic monoclonal antibody. In the dose-escalation cohort, 82.7% of patients were male, and the mean age was approximately 60 years, with a range of about 20 to 79. Of the roughly 51 dose-escalation patients, hepatocellular carcinoma was present in about 19, melanoma in roughly 15, renal cell carcinoma in 9 and head and neck cancer in 9. Prior anti-PD-1, anti-PD-L1 or anti-CTLA-4 therapy was permitted, and 35% to 40% of dose-escalation patients had received checkpoint inhibitors. The paper reports the monotherapy dose-escalation portion (N of about 56 patients) of the phase I ivuxolimab trial. Partial responses occurred in three dose-escalation patients, of whom one had hepatocellular carcinoma and two had cutaneous melanoma. The point of sequencing TCRbeta in the periphery was to test whether ivuxolimab changed TCR sequence diversity and drove clonal T-cell expansion. Intravenous ivuxolimab was administered to patients every 2 weeks at six dose levels: 0.01, 0.1, 0.3, 1.5, 3 and 10 mg/kg.

The paper as a whole reports these results and caveats: After ivuxolimab, more expanded clones were found on average in CD8+ T cells than in CD4+ T cells. The antigen specificity of the peripheral T cells that underwent clonal expansion was not determined. Low levels of normalized T-cell clonal expansion were also shown by some nonresponding patients. At doses of 0.1 to 3.0 mg/kg, clonal expansion of both CD4+ and CD8+ T cells in blood was seen between baseline and week 6. Partial responders in the 0.1-3.0 mg/kg groups had among the lowest normalized peripheral clonal expansion, especially among CD8+ T cells.

The trial excluded patients who had a history of autoimmune disease or were on systemic immunosuppression. Peripheral blood for TCR sequencing was drawn from every dose cohort at baseline, at cycle 4 day 1 and at cycle 7 day 1. Samples came from an open-label, multicenter, first-in-human phase I dose-escalation trial of ivuxolimab. Adults with locally advanced or metastatic melanoma, renal cell, hepatocellular, or head and neck squamous cell carcinoma were enrolled in the trial. CD4+ and CD8+ T cells were sorted separately from peripheral blood before TCR sequencing. Genomic DNA was isolated from the sorted cells so that the TCRbeta CDR3 region could be sequenced. The immunoSEQ Assay was used to sequence the TCRbeta CDR3 regions. In TCRdb, the immuneACCESS table is reduced to in-frame sequences with V and J assigned. These tables do not hold every clone; where another copy was compared, an unresolved V gene accounts for under half, and the others remain unexplained. Across this sample there are tens of thousands of clones, with under 90% seen only once. About 1.1% of the sample is taken by the ten largest.

As to this clone: Its binding antigen is unknown. Base qualities are not at hand, and no much larger clone is one base apart.

Sequencing was performed on CD4+ or CD8+ T cells sorted from blood, taken in a trial of the OX40 agonist ivuxolimab. The sequence was obtained from an adult with an advanced solid tumor such as melanoma, head and neck, liver or kidney cancer.

The CDR3 protein sequence reads: CASSPSMWTQDRQETQYF. In nucleotides, the sequence is TGTGCCAGCAGCCCCTCGATGTGGACCCAAGACAGGCAAGAGACCCAGTACTTC. The chain employs TRBV9 and TRBJ2-5; TRBD1 is perhaps the D gene, given 6 matching bases. Based on the germline V gene, the CDR1 and CDR2 sequences are SGDLS and YYNGEE. From the cysteine through the phenylalanine, the CDR3 covers 18 amino acids. The sequence is cut down to CDR3 DNA, 54 bases in frame from base 1. V is pared back by 4 bases and J by 2 bases, with 24 bases lying between the germline termini.